This section outlines one T cell receptor (beta chain) sequence together with its context. Method: immunoSEQ multiplex PCR; TCRdb's copy keeps in-frame clones and lacks some. The table lists about 120,000 clones, 80% to 90% of them singletons, with under 40% in the top ten. This entry belongs to a study of control samples from healthy donors and cancer patients. V was cut by 4 bases and J by 0 bases, with 24 bases left in between. The CDR3 sequence is 19 residues long. The V gene's germline CDR1 is SNHLY and CDR2 FYNNEI. The sample was blood. The clonotype was recovered from a man aged 50 to 59 in good health. V is TRBV2 and J is TRBJ2-5; TRBD1 is a possible D gene (6 bases). The CDR3 DNA reads as TGTGCCAGCAGTGGGGGGTCCTACAGGGACCAGACCTACCAAGAGACCCAGTACTTC. Protein product: CASSGGSYRDQTYQETQYF.